This is a list of T cell receptor beta chains from one sample in a study of cytomegalovirus exposure and HLA in healthy donors. Using immunoSEQ multiplex PCR, the repertoire was profiled, and TCRdb retains in-frame clones only, with some absent. The data contain 65,000 to 75,000 clones, nearly 95% of them seen just once; the ten biggest clones take up less than 2%. The sample consisted of PBMCs. All receptors come from a man between 18 and 35 years old in good health and CMV-seropositive. The CDR3 runs from the conserved cysteine through the conserved F or W. Fields, in order: J gene, clone size, V gene, D gene, CDR3 DNA, CDR3 protein. The D gene is left open where the match is weak. Some rows mark clone size as missing; the rest say once, few, many or name a class of expanded clone.

TRBJ1-1	-	TRBV28	-	TGTGCCAGCAGTTTGATAGGGGGCACTGAAGCTTTCTTT	CASSLIGGTEAFF
TRBJ1-1	-	TRBV7-9	-	TGTGCCAGCAGCTTAGTGAGAGAAGCTTTCTTT	CASSLVREAFF
TRBJ2-7	-	TRBV7-3	-	TGTGCCAGCAGCTTAGATCGGGGGGCCCCCTACGAGCAGTACTTC	CASSLDRGAPYEQYF
TRBJ1-1	-	TRBV28	-	TGTGCCAGCAACCTCGTGGGGGGGCGGAACACTGAAGCTTTCTTT	CASNLVGGRNTEAFF
TRBJ2-7	-	TRBV10-3	TRBD1	TGTGCCATCAGTGAGTCGAAAGGACAGGACGGATACGAGCAGTACTTC	CAISESKGQDGYEQYF
TRBJ1-5	-	TRBV7-8	TRBD1	TGTGCCAGCAGCTTAGAGTTTACAGGGGGTTGGGATCAGCCCCAGCATTTT	CASSLEFTGGWDQPQHF
TRBJ1-3	-	TRBV6-1	TRBD1	TGTGCCAGCAGGGGACAGAGAGTTGGAAACACCATATATTTT	CASRGQRVGNTIYF
TRBJ2-4	-	TRBV30	-	TGTGCCTGGAGTCCCACAGGTAGTATTCAGTACTTC	CAWSPTGSIQYF
TRBJ2-3	-	TRBV30	-	TGTGCCTGGAGTGGGTTCAGGGGAGGGGAAGATACGCAGTATTTT	CAWSGFRGGEDTQYF
TRBJ1-5	once	TRBV27	-	TGTGCCAGCAGTCGGGAGGGAAGGAGCAATCAGCCCCAGCATTTT	CASSREGRSNQPQHF
TRBJ2-7	-	TRBV28	-	TGTGCCAGCAGTTTAAATTCGTACGAGCAGTACTTC	CASSLNSYEQYF
TRBJ2-5	-	TRBV4-2	-	TGTGCCAGCAGTCCCCTAAGCGTCGGGGTTGCCCAAGAGACCCAGTACTTC	CASSPLSVGVAQETQYF
TRBJ2-1	-	TRBV11-3	TRBD2	TGTGCCAGCAGCGGGACTAGCGGGAGTTACAATGAGCAGTTCTTC	CASSGTSGSYNEQFF
TRBJ1-1	once	TRBV7-2	TRBD1	TGTGCCAGCAGCAGAAGGACAGGTCCTCGGACACCCGAAGCTTTCTTT	CASSRRTGPRTPEAFF
TRBJ2-1	-	TRBV19	-	TGTGCCAGTTCCCGGGTTCCAAGCTCCTACAATGAGCAGTTCTTC	CASSRVPSSYNEQFF
TRBJ2-2	-	TRBV27	-	TGTGCCAGCAGTTTAAATCGGGTCGGGGAGCTGTTTTTT	CASSLNRVGELFF
TRBJ2-7	-	TRBV9	-	TGTGCCAGCAGCGTCAGGGTGGGGTCCTACGAGCAGTACTTC	CASSVRVGSYEQYF
TRBJ2-1	few	TRBV7-3	-	TGTGCCAGCAGCCAACGTCCTAGCGATGAGCAGTTCTTC	CASSQRPSDEQFF
TRBJ2-3	-	TRBV2	TRBD1	TGTGCCAGCACCAACAGGGGGCAGACAGATACGCAGTATTTT	CASTNRGQTDTQYF
TRBJ2-7	once	TRBV6-5	-	TGTGCCAGCACCCGAGGTGGCGAGCAGTACTTC	CASTRGGEQYF
TRBJ1-3	-	TRBV15	-	TGTGCCACCAGCAGAGATCTGGAACACAGCGGAAACACCATATATTTT	CATSRDLEHSGNTIYF
TRBJ2-3	-	TRBV6-5	TRBD2	TGTGCCAGCACTAAGCGGGGGGGTGATACGCAGTATTTT	CASTKRGGDTQYF
TRBJ2-5	-	TRBV5-6	-	TGTGCCAGCAGCTTGGTCCTCCAAGAGACCCAGTACTTC	CASSLVLQETQYF
TRBJ2-5	-	TRBV6-4	-	TGTGCCAGCAGTGACCGAAGCGCCTATCTTTCAGGGGAAGAGACCCAGTACTTC	CASSDRSAYLSGEETQYF
TRBJ2-7	-	TRBV19	-	TGTGCCAGTAGTTCGGGGAACTCCTACGAGCAGTACTTC	CASSSGNSYEQYF
TRBJ1-5	once	TRBV28	-	TGTGCCAGCAGTTTAGTCAGGCGGGATCAGCCCCAGCATTTT	CASSLVRRDQPQHF
TRBJ1-1	-	TRBV28	-	TGTGCCAGCAGTCCACCAAGACAGAACACTGAAGCTTTCTTT	CASSPPRQNTEAFF
TRBJ2-7	-	TRBV5-6	TRBD2	TGTGCCAGCAGCTTGTCCAGCGGGAGGTGGGACTCCTACGAGCAGTACTTC	CASSLSSGRWDSYEQYF
TRBJ2-7	-	TRBV6-5	TRBD1	TGTGCCAGCAGTTATGTAGCAGGGGGTATCTACGAGCAGTACTTC	CASSYVAGGIYEQYF
TRBJ1-5	once	TRBV27	-	TGTGCCAGCAGCGGGAATAGCAATCAGCCCCAGCATTTT	CASSGNSNQPQHF
TRBJ2-1	-	TRBV5-4	TRBD2	TGTGCCAGCAGCTCGGGACTAGCGCTGAATGAGCAGTTCTTC	CASSSGLALNEQFF
TRBJ2-3	-	TRBV19	TRBD2	TGTGCCAGTAGTACCACTAGCGGTGTCAATACGCAGTATTTT	CASSTTSGVNTQYF
TRBJ1-4	-	TRBV18	TRBD1	TGTGCCAGCTCCCTCGCCGGGACAGGGAGGGAAAAACTGTTTTTT	CASSLAGTGREKLFF
TRBJ1-4	-	TRBV2	-	TGTGCCAGCAGGTTGACAGAAACTGCAACTAATGAAAAACTGTTTTTT	CASRLTETATNEKLFF
TRBJ2-1	-	TRBV27	-	TGTGCCAGCAGGCCTACCGAGCGGAATGAGCAGTTCTTC	CASRPTERNEQFF
TRBJ2-7	-	TRBV6-1	TRBD1	TGTGCCACGGAGGCGTGGCAGGGGGTTTACGAGCAGTACTTC	CATEAWQGVYEQYF
TRBJ2-1	-	TRBV11-2	TRBD2	TGTGCCAGCAGCTCTGGGGCGGGACTAGCGGGAGGTAGTGAGCAGTTCTTC	CASSSGAGLAGGSEQFF
TRBJ2-3	-	TRBV19	-	TGTGCCAGTAGGGGGACTGGGAGCGGGCGGGACACAGATACGCAGTATTTT	CASRGTGSGRDTDTQYF
TRBJ2-7	-	TRBV10-2	TRBD1	TGCGCCAGCAGCCCGGGGACAGGGAACGAGCAGTACTTC	CASSPGTGNEQYF
TRBJ2-2	-	TRBV7-8	TRBD2	TGTGCCAGCAGCTTTGAAAGCGGGGGCACCGGGGAGCTGTTTTTT	CASSFESGGTGELFF
TRBJ2-6	-	TRBV27	TRBD2	TGTGCCAGCAGTTTATCGGGGAGGGGAGGGGCCAACGTCCTGACTTTC	CASSLSGRGGANVLTF
TRBJ2-7	-	TRBV19	-	TGTGCCAGTAGTTCTAGCATATACGGTGACGAGCAGTACTTC	CASSSSIYGDEQYF